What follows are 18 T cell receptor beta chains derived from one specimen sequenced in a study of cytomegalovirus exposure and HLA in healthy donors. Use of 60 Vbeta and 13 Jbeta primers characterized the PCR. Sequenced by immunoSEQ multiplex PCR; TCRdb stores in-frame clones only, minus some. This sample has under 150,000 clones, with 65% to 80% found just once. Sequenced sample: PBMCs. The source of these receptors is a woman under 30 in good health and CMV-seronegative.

CDR3 in amino acids: CASSFDSSYGYTF. The CDR3 DNA sequence: TGTGCCAGCAGCTTCGACAGCTCCTATGGCTACACCTTC. The J gene is TRBJ1-2, the V gene TRBV11-2; TRBD1 is a possible D gene (5 bases). Germline values: CDR1 SGHAT, CDR2 FQNNGV. CDR3 length: 13 amino acids. V was shortened by 3 bases and J by 4 bases, with 9 bases between the two germline ends.

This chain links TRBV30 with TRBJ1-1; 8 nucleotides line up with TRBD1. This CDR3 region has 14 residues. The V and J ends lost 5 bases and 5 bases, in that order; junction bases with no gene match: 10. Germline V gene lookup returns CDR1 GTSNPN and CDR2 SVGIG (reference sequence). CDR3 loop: CAWGMTGEGTEAFF. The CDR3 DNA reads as TGTGCCTGGGGTATGACAGGGGAAGGTACTGAAGCTTTCTTT.

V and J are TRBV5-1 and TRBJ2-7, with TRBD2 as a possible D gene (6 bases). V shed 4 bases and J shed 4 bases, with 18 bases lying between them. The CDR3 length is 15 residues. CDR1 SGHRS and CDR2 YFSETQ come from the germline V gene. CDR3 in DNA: TGCGCCAGCAGCCCCTATGCCGGGGGAGATTACGAGCAGTACTTC. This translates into CASSPYAGGDYEQYF. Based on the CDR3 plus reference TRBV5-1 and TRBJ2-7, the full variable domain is KAGVTQTPRYLIKTRGQQVTLSCSPISGHRSVSWYQQTPGQGLQFLFEYFSETQRNKGNFPGRFSGRQFSNSRSEMNVSTLELGDSALYLCASSPYAGGDYEQYFGPGTRLTVT.

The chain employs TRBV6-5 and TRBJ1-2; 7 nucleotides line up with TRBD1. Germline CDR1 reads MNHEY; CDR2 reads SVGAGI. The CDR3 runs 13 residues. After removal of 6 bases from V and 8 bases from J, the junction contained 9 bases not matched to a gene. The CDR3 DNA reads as TGTGCCAGCAGGGCCCCGACAGGGTCCGGCTACACCTTC. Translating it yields CASRAPTGSGYTF.

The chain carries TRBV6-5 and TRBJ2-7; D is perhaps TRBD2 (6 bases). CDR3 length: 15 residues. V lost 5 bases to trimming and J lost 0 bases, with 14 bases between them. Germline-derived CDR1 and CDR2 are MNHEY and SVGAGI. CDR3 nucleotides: TGTGCCAGCAGTACCCTGGCGGGGAGCTCCTACGAGCAGTACTTC. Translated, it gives CASSTLAGSSYEQYF.

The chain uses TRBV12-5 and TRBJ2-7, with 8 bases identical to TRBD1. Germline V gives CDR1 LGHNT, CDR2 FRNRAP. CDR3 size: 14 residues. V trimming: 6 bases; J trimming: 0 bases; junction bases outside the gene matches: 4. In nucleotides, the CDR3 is TGTGCTAGTGGCCAGGGGGCCCTCTCCTACGAGCAGTACTTC. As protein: CASGQGALSYEQYF.

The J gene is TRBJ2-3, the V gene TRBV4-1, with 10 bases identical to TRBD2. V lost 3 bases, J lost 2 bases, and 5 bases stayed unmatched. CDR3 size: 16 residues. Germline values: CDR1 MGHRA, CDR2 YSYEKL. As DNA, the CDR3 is TGCGCCAGCAGCCAGGGGACTAGCGTTAACACAGATACGCAGTATTTT. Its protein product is CASSQGTSVNTDTQYF.

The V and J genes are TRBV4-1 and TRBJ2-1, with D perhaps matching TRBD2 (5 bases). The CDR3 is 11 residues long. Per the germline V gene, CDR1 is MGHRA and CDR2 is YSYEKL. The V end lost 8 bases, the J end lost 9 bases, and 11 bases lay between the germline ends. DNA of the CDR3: TGCGCCAGCGGCGACGGACTTGAGCAGTTCTTC. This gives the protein CASGDGLEQFF.

This chain's CDR3 is CASSRFSGLAGSSYNEQFF. The CDR3 DNA follows: TGTGCCAGCAGCCGATTTTCAGGACTAGCGGGCAGCTCCTACAATGAGCAGTTCTTC. The V gene is TRBV7-9, the J gene TRBJ2-1; 11 bases line up with TRBD2. The CDR3 spans 19 residues. V lost 5 bases and J lost 0; bases outside the gene matches: 12. The germline gives CDR1 SEHNR, CDR2 FQNEAQ (reference sequence).

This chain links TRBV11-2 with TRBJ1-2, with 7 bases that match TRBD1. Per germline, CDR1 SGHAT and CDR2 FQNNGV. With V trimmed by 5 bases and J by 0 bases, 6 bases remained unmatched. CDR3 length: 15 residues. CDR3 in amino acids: CASSVWDSTNYGYTF. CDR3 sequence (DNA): TGTGCCAGCAGCGTCTGGGACAGTACTAACTATGGCTACACCTTC. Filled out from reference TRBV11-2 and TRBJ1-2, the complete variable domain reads EAGVAQSPRYKIIEKRQSVAFWCNPISGHATLYWYQQILGQGPKLLIQFQNNGVVDDSQLPKDRFSAERLKGVDSTLKIQPAKLEDSAVYLCASSVWDSTNYGYTFGSGTRLTVV.

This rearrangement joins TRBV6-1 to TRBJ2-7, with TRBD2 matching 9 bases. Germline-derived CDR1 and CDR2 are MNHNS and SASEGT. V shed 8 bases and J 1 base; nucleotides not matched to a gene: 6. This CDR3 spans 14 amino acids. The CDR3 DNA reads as TGTGCCAGCCGCTGGCTAGCGGGATCCTACGAGCAGTACTTC. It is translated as CASRWLAGSYEQYF.

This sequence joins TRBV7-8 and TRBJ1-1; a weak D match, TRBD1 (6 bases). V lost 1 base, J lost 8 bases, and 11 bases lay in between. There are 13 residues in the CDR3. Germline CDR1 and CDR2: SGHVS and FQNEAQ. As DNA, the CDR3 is TGTGCCAGCAGCTTAGGGACAGCTAACGAAGCTTTCTTT. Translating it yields CASSLGTANEAFF.

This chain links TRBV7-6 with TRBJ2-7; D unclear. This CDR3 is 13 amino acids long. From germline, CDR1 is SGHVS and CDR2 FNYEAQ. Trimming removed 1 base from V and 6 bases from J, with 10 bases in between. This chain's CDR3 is CASSLGVTGEQYF. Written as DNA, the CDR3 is TGTGCCAGCAGCTTAGGTGTCACGGGCGAGCAGTACTTC.

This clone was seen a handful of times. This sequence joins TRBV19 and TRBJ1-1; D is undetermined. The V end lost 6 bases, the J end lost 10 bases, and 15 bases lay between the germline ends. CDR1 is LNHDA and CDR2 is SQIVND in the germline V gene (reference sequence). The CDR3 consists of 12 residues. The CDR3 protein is CASSKTRGGAFF. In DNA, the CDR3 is TGTGCCAGTAGCAAGACCCGAGGTGGAGCTTTCTTT.

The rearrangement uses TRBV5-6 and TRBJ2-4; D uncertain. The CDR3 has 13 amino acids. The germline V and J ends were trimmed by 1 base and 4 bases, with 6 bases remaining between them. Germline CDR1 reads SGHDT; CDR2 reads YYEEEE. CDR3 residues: CASSLISKNIQYF. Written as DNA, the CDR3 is TGTGCCAGCAGCTTGATTAGTAAAAACATTCAGTACTTC.

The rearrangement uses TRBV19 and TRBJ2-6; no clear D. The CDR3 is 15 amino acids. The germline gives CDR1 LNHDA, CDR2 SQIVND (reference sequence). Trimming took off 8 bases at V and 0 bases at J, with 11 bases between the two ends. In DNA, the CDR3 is TGTGCCAGTCAGCAGGTTGACTCTGGGGCCAACGTCCTGACTTTC. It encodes CASQQVDSGANVLTF.

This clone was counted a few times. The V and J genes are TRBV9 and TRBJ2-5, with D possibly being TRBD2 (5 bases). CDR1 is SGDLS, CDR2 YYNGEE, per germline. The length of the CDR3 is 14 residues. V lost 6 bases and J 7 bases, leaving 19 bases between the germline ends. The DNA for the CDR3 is TGTGCCAGCACAAGAGCGGCGGCTGACACGACCCAGTACTTC. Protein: CASTRAAADTTQYF.

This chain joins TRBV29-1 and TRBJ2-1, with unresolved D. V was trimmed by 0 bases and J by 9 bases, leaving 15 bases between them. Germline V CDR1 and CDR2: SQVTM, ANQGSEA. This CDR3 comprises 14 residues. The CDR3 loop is CSVEDRVLLGEQFF. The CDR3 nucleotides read TGCAGCGTTGAAGATCGTGTACTATTAGGTGAGCAGTTCTTC.